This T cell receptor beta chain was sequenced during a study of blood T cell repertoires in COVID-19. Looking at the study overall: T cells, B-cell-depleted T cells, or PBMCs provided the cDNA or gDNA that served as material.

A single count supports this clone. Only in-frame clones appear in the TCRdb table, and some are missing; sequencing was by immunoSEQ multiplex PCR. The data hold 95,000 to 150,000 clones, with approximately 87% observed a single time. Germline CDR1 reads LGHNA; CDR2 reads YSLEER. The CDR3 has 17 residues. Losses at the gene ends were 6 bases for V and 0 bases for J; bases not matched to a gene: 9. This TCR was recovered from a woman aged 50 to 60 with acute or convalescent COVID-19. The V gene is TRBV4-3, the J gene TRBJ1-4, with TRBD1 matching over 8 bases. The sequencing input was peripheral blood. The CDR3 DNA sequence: TGCGCCAGCAGGGCTGATGTACAGGGGGCAACTAATGAAAAACTGTTTTTT. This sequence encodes CASRADVQGATNEKLFF.